The 21 T cell receptor delta chains below all came from one sample that was sequenced in a study of γδ T cells in repeated Plasmodium falciparum infection. Vgamma9/Vdelta2+ and Vdelta2-negative gammadelta T cells were flow-sorted from PBMC for bulk sequencing. TCRdb fed the multiplex PCR reads to CATT. The profile shows 75,000 to 100,000 delta-chain clones, approximately 1.5% of them singletons. Sequencing used gamma-delta T cells from blood. The receptors here all came from a pool of human donors (malaria-infected and uninfected, not separated).

This clone turned up a few times. TCRdb's entry gives the protein of a much larger clone, which mismatches this DNA's translation at residue 7, likely from a read error; the protein reported here is translated from the DNA. This chain uses TRDV1 with TRDJ1; D remains ambiguous. TCRdb supplies no J gene; here it was assigned by aligning the nucleotide sequence to germline. The germline V gene encodes CDR1 TSWWSYY and CDR2 QGS. There are 15 residues in the CDR3. With 0 bases removed from V and 4 bases from J, the gap between germline ends came to 12 bases. The CDR3 loop is CALGELGEPGDKLIF. CDR3 DNA sequence: TGTGCTCTTGGGGAACTAGGAGAACCTGGCGATAAACTCATCTTT.

This clone occurred a few times. With only one base between it and a far larger clone, this is likely a read error. This specimen includes other DNA sequences encoding the same CDR3. The chain links TRDV2 to TRDJ3, with TRDD3 identical over 11 bases. Since TCRdb gives no J gene, matching the DNA to germline was used here to assign it. J lost 0 bases, V lost 7 bases, and 16 bases had no gene match. This CDR3 is 21 amino acids long. Germline CDR1 reads GEAIGNYY; CDR2 reads EKD. CDR3 sequence (DNA): TGTGCCTGCGACCCCTTCTGGGGGATACACCCAAGCTCCTGGGACACCCGACAGATGTTTTTC. The encoded protein is CACDPFWGIHPSSWDTRQMFF.

Ten or more counts support this clone. TCRdb's protein, taken from a much larger clone, differs from this DNA's translation at residue 11, likely owing to a read error; the protein displayed comes from the DNA. The chain carries TRDV1 and TRDJ1, with a weak D call TRDD3 (6 bases). The J gene was not available in TCRdb and was assigned here by matching the DNA to germline segments. This CDR3 contains 17 residues. Trimming removed 1 base from V and 0 bases from J, with 15 bases in between. In germline, CDR1 is TSWWSYY, CDR2 QGS. CDR3 in DNA: TGTGCTCTTGGGGAACCCCCGACTGGGTCGCACACCGATAAACTCATCTTT. Encoded protein: CALGEPPTGSHTDKLIF.

This clone came up a few times. This sequence is one base from a far larger clone and is likely a read error. Additional DNA sequences in this sample encode the identical CDR3. The chain uses TRDV3 and TRDJ1; TRDD3 matches at 8 bases. V gave up 0 bases and J gave up 9 bases; unmatched junction bases: 15. CDR3 size: 15 residues. Germline assignment: CDR1 TVYSNPD and CDR2 GDNSRS (reference sequence). CDR3 sequence (DNA): TGTGCCTTTAGCTCTCCGCTGGGGGACACGGAGGAACTCATCTTT. Its translation: CAFSSPLGDTEELIF.

About this clone: With only one base between it and a far larger clone, this is likely a read error. At the DNA level, this CDR3 is encoded by other sequences in the same sample as well. V usage is TRDV3 and J usage is TRDJ1; 12 bases line up with TRDD3. The J gene is not listed in TCRdb, so it was assigned here from a DNA match to germline. CDR3 length equals 21 residues. Germline CDR1 and CDR2: TVYSNPD and GDNSRS (reference sequence). Germline trimming cut 0 bases from V and 1 base from J; bases unmatched to any gene: 21. As DNA, the CDR3 is TGTGCCTTTAGTAAATTCTTACCTATCGTACTGGGGGATACTATCACCGATAAACTCATCTTT. It is translated as CAFSKFLPIVLGDTITDKLIF.

This clone appeared many times. The V gene is TRDV1, the J gene TRDJ1, with TRDD3 matching 12 bases. Germline assignment: CDR1 TSWWSYY and CDR2 QGS. V trimming: 0 bases; J trimming: 4 bases; junction bases outside the gene matches: 9. This CDR3 comprises 18 residues. CDR3 sequence (DNA): TGTGCTCTTGGGGAACTTATGGCCCTGGGGGATACGCACGATAAACTCATCTTT. Amino acid sequence: CALGELMALGDTHDKLIF.

Notes on this clone: TCRdb shows a much larger clone's protein in place of this DNA's translation, and the two differ at residue 9, likely through a read error; the protein shown is translated from the DNA. The rearrangement links TRDV2 to TRDJ1; 7 nucleotides agree with TRDD3. The V segment lost 1 base and the J segment 9 bases; nucleotides outside the gene matches: 16. Germline V gives CDR1 GEAIGNYY, CDR2 EKD. The CDR3 covers 16 residues. The CDR3 reads CACDTRLGYTRRELIF. The DNA for the CDR3 is TGTGCCTGTGACACGCGACTGGGGTATACGCGAAGGGAACTCATCTTT.

As to this clone: One base separates it from a far larger clone, so it is likely a read error. The same CDR3 arises from other DNA sequences in this sample as well. This chain joins TRDV2 and TRDJ1; 9 nucleotides align to TRDD3. V trimming: 7 bases; J trimming: 0 bases; junction bases outside the gene matches: 8. Germline loops: CDR1 GEAIGNYY, CDR2 EKD. The CDR3 sequence is 15 residues long. The CDR3 nucleotides read TGTGCCTGGGAGGGGGATACAGAGAACACCGATAAACTCATCTTT. It is translated as CAWEGDTENTDKLIF.

This clone was counted a few times. The protein that TCRdb holds for this DNA derives from a much larger clone and differs from the translated DNA at residue 6, which likely indicates a read error; the protein shown here is translated from the DNA. The rearrangement uses TRDV2 and TRDJ1, with 11 positions matching TRDD3. Since TCRdb gives no J gene, matching the DNA to germline was used here to assign it. The trim removed 0 bases at V and 1 base at J, leaving 27 bases unmatched. The germline CDR1 and CDR2 sequences are GEAIGNYY and EKD. CDR3 size: 24 residues. The CDR3 loop is CACDTAGSNRGQHWGIGSTDKLIF. The CDR3, as DNA: TGTGCCTGTGACACCGCCGGGTCTAACCGAGGACAGCACTGGGGGATAGGGTCCACCGATAAACTCATCTTT.

With respect to this clone: The TCRdb protein, from a much larger clone, departs from this DNA's translation at residue 8, likely by read error; the protein shown derives from the DNA. The V gene is TRDV1, the J gene TRDJ1; D call uncertain. CDR1 is TSWWSYY, CDR2 QGS, per germline. This CDR3 has 13 residues. V lost 5 bases, J lost 4 bases, and 11 bases lay in between. The chain's CDR3 is CALGTTHIDKLIF. Written as DNA, the CDR3 is TGTGCTCTTGGGACAACACACATCGATAAACTCATCTTT.

Of note for this clone: With only one base between it and a far larger clone, this is likely a read error. Other nucleotide sequences from this sample produce the same CDR3. The chain combines TRDV1 with TRDJ1, with 13 bases aligning to TRDD3. Assignment of the J gene here rests on matching the DNA to germline, because TCRdb gives none. Germline CDR1 and CDR2: TSWWSYY and QGS. With V trimmed by 0 bases and J by 4 bases, 32 bases remained unmatched. The CDR3 spans 26 residues. CDR3 sequence: CALGELKRFPQKAYWGIRGRVDKLIF. CDR3 nucleotides: TGTGCTCTTGGGGAACTAAAGAGGTTCCCCCAAAAGGCGTACTGGGGGATACGGGGAAGGGTCGATAAACTCATCTTT.

Many counts were recorded for this clone. This sequence joins TRDV2 and TRDJ3; D is unclear. The germline CDR1 and CDR2 sequences are GEAIGNYY and EKD. CDR3 length: 22 amino acids. V was pared by 0 bases and J by 0 bases, with 23 bases between. CDR3 coding DNA: TGTGCCTGTGACACCGCATTATCAGGAGGGTCCCTTAGCTCCTGGGACACCCGACAGATGTTTTTC. It encodes CACDTALSGGSLSSWDTRQMFF.

This clone was counted a few times. Translating this DNA gives a protein that differs at residue 15 from the TCRdb one, which belongs to a much larger clone; a read error is likely, and the protein shown is this translation. No J gene was assigned, while the V gene was called as TRDV1; the D segment call TRDD3 is taken from the table without a DNA check. In germline, CDR1 is TSWWSYY, CDR2 QGS. The CDR3 length is 16 residues. The CDR3 DNA reads as TGTGCTCTTGGGGAACTGAGGGATACGGGTACCGATAAACTCACCTTT. Translating it yields CALGELRDTGTDKLTF.

A note on this clone: A far larger clone lies a single base away; this is likely a read error. Other DNA sequences in this specimen translate into the identical CDR3. V and J are TRDV2 and TRDJ1; 10 positions match TRDD3. In germline, CDR1 is GEAIGNYY, CDR2 EKD. This CDR3 is built from 19 residues. The CDR3 DNA follows: TGTGCCTGTGATCCCATAGATAAACTGGGGGATCCCCCCACCGATAAGCTCATCTTT. As protein: CACDPIDKLGDPPTDKLIF.

There are a few counts of this clone. TCRdb's entry gives the protein of a much larger clone, which mismatches this DNA's translation at residue 17, likely from a read error; the protein reported here is translated from the DNA. With the J gene uncalled, the V gene is TRDV2; TRDD3, the D gene given by the table, was not confirmed from the DNA. CDR1 is GEAIGNYY, CDR2 EKD, per germline. The length of the CDR3 is 19 residues. The CDR3 region is CACDTTRLGDTWDTRQTFF. The CDR3 region has the DNA TGTGCCTGTGACACTACTCGACTGGGGGATACCTGGGACACCCGACAGACGTTTTTC.

This clone has a count of ten or more. This DNA's translation and the protein TCRdb lists, from a much larger clone, do not match at residue 15, likely due to a read error; the protein shown is translated from the DNA. The chain uses TRDV3 and TRDJ1; weak D call: TRDD3 (5 bases). The CDR3 is 17 residues long. Germline CDR1 and CDR2: TVYSNPD and GDNSRS (reference sequence). CDR3 sequence: CAFRGAWVPWEAGKPIF. The CDR3 DNA reads TGTGCCTTCCGTGGGGCTTGGGTCCCATGGGAGGCCGGTAAACCCATCTTT.

J is TRDJ1 and V is TRDV1, with TRDD3 matching over 8 bases. Here the J gene was assigned by germline matching of the DNA, as TCRdb has none. Germline V lookup: CDR1 TSWWSYY, CDR2 QGS. V shed 1 base, J shed 0 bases, and the junction held 10 bases outside the gene matches. This CDR3 has 18 amino acids. The CDR3: CALGEPTGGLIYTDKLIF. The CDR3 coding sequence is TGTGCTCTTGGGGAACCAACTGGGGGCCTCATTTACACCGATAAACTCATCTTT.

This clone came up a few times. TCRdb records a much larger clone's protein for this DNA, with a difference at residue 10 that likely arises from a read error; the protein given is the translation of the DNA. The CDR3 region has the DNA TGTGCCTGTGACACCGGTACCTGCACCGGTAAACTCATCTTT. Protein sequence: CACDTGTCTGKLIF. The chain is built from TRDV2 and TRDJ1; D not resolved. TCRdb is silent on the J gene; assignment here came from matching the DNA to germline. Germline V CDR1 and CDR2: GEAIGNYY, EKD. This CDR3 has 14 residues.

This clone came up a few times. TCRdb's protein for this DNA is that of a much larger clone and differs from the translation at residue 14, likely a read error; the protein shown is the DNA translation. The V and J genes are TRDV1 and TRDJ1; D gene uncertain. This CDR3 comprises 19 residues. Germline loops: CDR1 TSWWSYY, CDR2 QGS. V lost 0 bases, J lost 5 bases, and 25 bases lay in between. The CDR3 nucleotides are TGTGCTCTTGGGGAACTAGGCTTTCTACGAACCCCTGGTAGGGATAAACTCATCTTT. This codes for CALGELGFLRTPGRDKLIF.

Turning to this clone: A far larger clone lies a single base away; this is likely a read error. Other DNA sequences in this specimen translate into the identical CDR3. This chain connects TRDV1 to TRDJ1; 8 nucleotides agree with TRDD3. The J gene, missing from TCRdb, was assigned here through DNA to germline matching. J was trimmed by 3 bases and V by 4 bases; bases with no gene match: 19. CDR3 length equals 19 residues. CDR1 and CDR2 from the germline V gene are TSWWSYY and QGS. The CDR3: CALGVQAPREGYASDKLIF. In DNA form, the CDR3 reads TGTGCTCTTGGGGTTCAGGCCCCACGTGAGGGATACGCTTCCGATAAACTCATCTTT.

This clone has ten or more counts. V gene TRDV1 combines with J gene TRDJ1; 12 bases are a match to TRDD3. Trimming at V came to 2 bases and at J to 3 bases, leaving 19 bases not matched to a gene. This CDR3 has 21 residues. Looked up from germline, CDR1 is TSWWSYY and CDR2 is QGS. The CDR3 region is CALGETTNRFTGGYIADKLIF. As DNA, the CDR3 is TGTGCTCTTGGGGAAACTACGAACCGTTTTACTGGGGGATACATCGCCGATAAACTCATCTTT.